The source of this TCR beta chain is a study of CD8+ T cells in alopecia areata. Overall study findings and caveats: Treatment with tofacitinib significantly lowered scalp clonality and reduced expanded CD8+ clones among the top 100. Uncertainty remains about how baseline CD8+ expansion links to response, with one nonresponder.

Sequencing used cDNA as its template, made by extracting RNA and reverse transcribing it. Clones were read by immunoSEQ multiplex PCR, and TCRdb kept only the in-frame ones, dropping some. Altogether under 350,000 clones are present, 55% to 75% being singletons, with the ten largest covering more than 1.5%. In the case of this clone: Its antigen is unidentified.

Germline V gene sequence: CDR1 MGHRA, CDR2 YSYEKL. This CDR3 is built from 18 residues. The ends lost 0 bases at V and 2 bases at J; junction bases unmatched: 12. Stated treatment: oral pan-JAK inhibitor, 5-10 mg twice daily. V is TRBV4-1 and J is TRBJ2-7, with 8 positions matching TRBD1. The sample was CD4+ T cells sorted from blood, taken at week 24, from a patient treated with tofacitinib. The sequence was collected from a human donor with alopecia areata. The CDR3 is CASSQDLLRTGFAYEQYF. As DNA, the CDR3 is TGCGCCAGCAGCCAAGATCTTCTACGGACAGGGTTCGCCTACGAGCAGTACTTC.